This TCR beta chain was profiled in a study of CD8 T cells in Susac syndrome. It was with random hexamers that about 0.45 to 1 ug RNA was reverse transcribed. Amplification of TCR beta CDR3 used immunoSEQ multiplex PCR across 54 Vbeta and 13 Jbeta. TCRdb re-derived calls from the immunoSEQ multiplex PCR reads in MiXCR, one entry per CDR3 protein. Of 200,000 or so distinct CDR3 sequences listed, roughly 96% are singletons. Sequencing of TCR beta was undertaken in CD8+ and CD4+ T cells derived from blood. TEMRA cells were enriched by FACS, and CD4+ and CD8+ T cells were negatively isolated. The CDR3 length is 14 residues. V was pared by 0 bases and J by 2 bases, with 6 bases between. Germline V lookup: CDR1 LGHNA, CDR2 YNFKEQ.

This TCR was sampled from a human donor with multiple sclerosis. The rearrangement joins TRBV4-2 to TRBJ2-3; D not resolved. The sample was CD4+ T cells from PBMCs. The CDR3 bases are TGTGCCAGCAGCCAAGATAAGTCCACAGATACGCAGTATTTT. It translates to CASSQDKSTDTQYF.